This T cell receptor (beta chain) was recorded in a study of identical twins. TCRdb reanalysed the 5' RACE reads using MiXCR and keeps one entry per CDR3 protein. In the table there are about 890,000 distinct CDR3 sequences, around 12% of which are singletons. At least ten counts were recorded for this clonotype. From germline, CDR1 is SEHNR and CDR2 FQNEAQ (reference sequence). This CDR3 is 14 amino acids long. V lost 5 bases and J lost 8, with 16 bases in between. These data are also associated with another study on yellow fever vaccine responses in identical twins.

The TCR originated in a woman under 30 in good health. The V gene is TRBV7-9, the J gene TRBJ2-1; D not resolved. Specimen: PBMCs. The DNA for the CDR3 is TGTGCCAGCAGCCTACTCGGGCTGAAGGATGAGCAGTTCTTC. Residues: CASSLLGLKDEQFF.